The rows below give T cell receptor beta chains drawn from one sample of a study of control samples from healthy donors and cancer patients. Generated by immunoSEQ multiplex PCR, the TCRdb table keeps only in-frame clones and is missing some. The sample records under 200,000 clones, around 95% being singletons. Sequenced sample: blood. These TCRs come from a woman aged 40 to 55 in good health. Both conserved end residues are part of each CDR3. Each record gives: clone size, D gene, J gene, V gene, CDR3 protein, CDR3 DNA. A D gene is named only where the DNA matches it firmly. Clone size, where shown, is once, few, many, or a class for clones that have expanded.

clone size: NA
D gene: TRBD1
J gene: TRBJ1-1
V gene: TRBV5-1
CDR3 protein: CASSSRQGGGDTEAFF
CDR3 DNA: TGCGCCAGCAGCTCCCGACAGGGTGGGGGTGACACTGAAGCTTTCTTT

clone size: NA
D gene: NA
J gene: TRBJ1-4
V gene: TRBV2
CDR3 protein: CASSNLENHEKLFF
CDR3 DNA: TGTGCCAGCAGTAACTTAGAAAATCATGAAAAACTGTTTTTT

clone size: NA
D gene: NA
J gene: TRBJ2-5
V gene: TRBV11-2
CDR3 protein: CASSLGLRQNKETQYF
CDR3 DNA: TGTGCCAGCAGCTTAGGATTGAGGCAGAACAAAGAGACCCAGTACTTC

clone size: NA
D gene: NA
J gene: TRBJ1-6
V gene: TRBV11-2
CDR3 protein: CASSLGPTNSPLHF
CDR3 DNA: TGTGCCAGCAGCTTAGGACCTACCAATTCACCCCTCCACTTT

clone size: NA
D gene: NA
J gene: TRBJ1-5
V gene: TRBV6-2/TRBV6-3
CDR3 protein: CASSYSMGGQPQHF
CDR3 DNA: TGTGCCAGCAGTTACTCGATGGGGGGTCAGCCCCAGCATTTT

clone size: NA
D gene: NA
J gene: TRBJ1-5
V gene: TRBV9
CDR3 protein: CASSVGVGSNQPQHF
CDR3 DNA: TGTGCCAGCAGCGTCGGGGTAGGTAGCAATCAGCCCCAGCATTTT

clone size: NA
D gene: NA
J gene: TRBJ1-5
V gene: TRBV29-1
CDR3 protein: CSVAGRADQPQHF
CDR3 DNA: TGCAGCGTTGCCGGCAGGGCCGATCAGCCCCAGCATTTT

clone size: NA
D gene: NA
J gene: TRBJ2-7
V gene: TRBV7-9
CDR3 protein: CASSPRRDYEQYF
CDR3 DNA: TGTGCCAGCAGCCCCCGACGGGACTACGAGCAGTACTTC

clone size: NA
D gene: NA
J gene: TRBJ2-7
V gene: TRBV6-5
CDR3 protein: CASSRAESYEQYF
CDR3 DNA: TGTGCCAGCAGTCGGGCAGAATCTTACGAGCAGTACTTC

clone size: once
D gene: NA
J gene: TRBJ1-6
V gene: TRBV3-1/TRBV3-2
CDR3 protein: CASSQVTDSRNSPLHF
CDR3 DNA: TGTGCCAGCAGCCAAGTAACAGACAGCCGAAATTCACCCCTCCACTTT

clone size: NA
D gene: NA
J gene: TRBJ1-2
V gene: TRBV10-3
CDR3 protein: CAISESEGEGYTF
CDR3 DNA: TGTGCCATCAGTGAGTCGGAGGGTGAGGGCTACACCTTC

clone size: NA
D gene: NA
J gene: TRBJ2-7
V gene: TRBV21-1
CDR3 protein: CASRSNSGRDYEQYF
CDR3 DNA: TGTGCCAGCAGAAGTAATAGCGGGAGGGACTACGAGCAGTACTTC

clone size: NA
D gene: NA
J gene: TRBJ2-5
V gene: TRBV7-2
CDR3 protein: CASSFGRWETQYF
CDR3 DNA: TGTGCCAGCAGCTTCGGACGTTGGGAGACCCAGTACTTC

clone size: NA
D gene: NA
J gene: TRBJ2-1
V gene: TRBV7-3
CDR3 protein: CASSLNGSPYNEQFF
CDR3 DNA: TGTGCCAGCAGCTTAAATGGAAGCCCCTACAATGAGCAGTTCTTC

clone size: NA
D gene: NA
J gene: TRBJ1-1
V gene: TRBV2
CDR3 protein: CASSALVPEAFF
CDR3 DNA: TGTGCCAGCAGTGCACTAGTACCTGAAGCTTTCTTT